This TCR beta chain was documented in a study of T cells in Graves' hyperthyroidism and ophthalmopathy. Study findings and constraints: Blood samples included most of the expanded thyroid clonotypes exceeding 0.001.

Comments on this clonotype: Its antigen remains unidentified.

Authors of the study amplified TCR beta CDR3 regions from RNA transcripts. During a first-round RT-PCR of the TCR CDR3, the HTBI primer set was used. TCRdb fed the multiplex PCR reads into MiXCR, producing one record per CDR3 protein. The table includes about 640,000 distinct CDR3 sequences, roughly 14% detected once. The CDR3 contains 17 residues. Germline V CDR1 and CDR2: DFQATT, SNEGSKA (reference sequence). J was trimmed by 0 bases and V by 3 bases; bases with no gene match: 10. This sequence was found in a woman aged 50 to 65 with Graves' ophthalmopathy. The chain links TRBV20-1 to TRBJ2-3; 9 bases fit TRBD2. Material: blood. The CDR3 region is CSARLVTSGLSTDTQYF. The CDR3 DNA follows: TGCAGTGCTAGGCTAGTGACTAGCGGACTCAGCACAGATACGCAGTATTTT.